The source of this T cell receptor beta chain is a study of blood T cell repertoires in COVID-19. The CDR3 has 14 amino acids. With V trimmed by 4 bases and J by 0 bases, 2 bases remained unmatched. Germline V lookup: CDR1 SGHNT, CDR2 YYREEE (reference sequence). The repertoire was sequenced with immunoSEQ multiplex PCR; TCRdb's copy has only in-frame clones and lacks some. The sample consists of tens of thousands of clones, roughly 82% of them appearing once. This clone was counted a single time. The source of this sequence is an elderly woman with acute or convalescent COVID-19. The chain employs TRBV5-4 and TRBJ2-3, with TRBD2 matching over 7 bases. Sample: peripheral blood. The CDR3 region is CASSGGGSTDTQYF. In nucleotides, the CDR3 is TGTGCCAGCAGCGGGGGGGGGAGCACAGATACGCAGTATTTT. The full variable domain, rest sourced from reference TRBV5-4 and TRBJ2-3, is ETGVTQSPTHLIKTRGQQVTLRCSSQSGHNTVSWYQQALGQGPQFIFQYYREEENGRGNFPPRFSGLQFPNYSSELNVNALELDDSALYLCASSGGGSTDTQYFGPGTRLTVL.